Reported below is one TCR beta chain. Libraries were prepared by immunoSEQ multiplex PCR; TCRdb keeps only in-frame clonotypes and omits some of them. In the table there are some 76,000 clones, approximately 94% of which are singletons. These data originate in a study of cytomegalovirus exposure and HLA in healthy donors. V lost 7 bases to trimming and J lost 5 bases, with 18 bases between them. The germline V gene encodes CDR1 SEHNR and CDR2 FQNEAQ (reference sequence). This CDR3 spans 14 amino acids. This chain connects TRBV7-9 to TRBJ2-7; a possible D gene is TRBD2 (5 bases). Sequenced material: PBMCs. The TCR comes from a young woman in good health and CMV-seropositive. CDR3 DNA sequence: TGTGCCAGCACTCCGAGCGGTGGGCCTCACGAGCAGTACTTC. Translating gives CASTPSGGPHEQYF.